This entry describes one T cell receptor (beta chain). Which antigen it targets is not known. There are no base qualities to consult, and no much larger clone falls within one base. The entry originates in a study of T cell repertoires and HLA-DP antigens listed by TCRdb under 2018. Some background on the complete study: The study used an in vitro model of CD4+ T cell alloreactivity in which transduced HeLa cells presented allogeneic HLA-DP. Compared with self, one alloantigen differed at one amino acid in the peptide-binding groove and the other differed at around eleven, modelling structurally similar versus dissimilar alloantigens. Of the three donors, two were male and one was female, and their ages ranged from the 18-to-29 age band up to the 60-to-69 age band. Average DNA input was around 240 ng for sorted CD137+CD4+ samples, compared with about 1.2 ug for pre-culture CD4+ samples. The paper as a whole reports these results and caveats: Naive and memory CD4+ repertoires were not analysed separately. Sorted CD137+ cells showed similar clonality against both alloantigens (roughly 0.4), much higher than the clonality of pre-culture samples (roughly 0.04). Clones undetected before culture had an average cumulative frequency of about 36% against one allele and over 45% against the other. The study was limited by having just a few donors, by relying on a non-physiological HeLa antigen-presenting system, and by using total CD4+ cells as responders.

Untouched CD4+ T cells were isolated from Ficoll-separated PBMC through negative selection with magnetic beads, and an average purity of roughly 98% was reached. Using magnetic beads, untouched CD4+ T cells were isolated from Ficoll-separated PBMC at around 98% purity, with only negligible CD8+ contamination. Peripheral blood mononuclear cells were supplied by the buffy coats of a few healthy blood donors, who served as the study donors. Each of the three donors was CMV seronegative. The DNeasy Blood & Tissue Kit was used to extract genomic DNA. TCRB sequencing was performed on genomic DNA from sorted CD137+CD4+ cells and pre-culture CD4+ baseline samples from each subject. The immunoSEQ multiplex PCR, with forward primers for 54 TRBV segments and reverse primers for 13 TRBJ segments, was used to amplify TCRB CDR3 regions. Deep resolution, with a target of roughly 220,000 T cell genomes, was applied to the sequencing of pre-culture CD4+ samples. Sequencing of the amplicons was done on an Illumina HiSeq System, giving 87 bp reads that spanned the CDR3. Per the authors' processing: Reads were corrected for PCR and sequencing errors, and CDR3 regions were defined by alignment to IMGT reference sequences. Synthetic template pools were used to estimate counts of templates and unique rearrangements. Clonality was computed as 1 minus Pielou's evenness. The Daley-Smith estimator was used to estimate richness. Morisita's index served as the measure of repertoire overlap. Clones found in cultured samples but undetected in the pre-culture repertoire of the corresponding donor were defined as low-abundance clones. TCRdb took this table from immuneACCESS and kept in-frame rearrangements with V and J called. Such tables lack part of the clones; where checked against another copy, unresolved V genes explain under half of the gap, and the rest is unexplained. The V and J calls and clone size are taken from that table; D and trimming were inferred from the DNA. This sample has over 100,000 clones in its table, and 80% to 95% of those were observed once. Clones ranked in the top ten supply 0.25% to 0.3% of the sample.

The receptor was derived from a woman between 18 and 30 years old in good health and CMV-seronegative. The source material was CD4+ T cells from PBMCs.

The DNA sequence is as follows: TGTGCCAGTAGTCCTCGACAGGGGTCCACCAAAAACATTCAGTACTTC. This translates into CASSPRQGSTKNIQYF. The sequence links TRBV19 to TRBJ2-4; TRBD1 aligns with 8 central bases. The CDR3 covers 16 residues, taking in both the cysteine and the phenylalanine. This entry keeps only the CDR3 DNA: 48 bases, framed from base 1. Taken from the germline V gene (reference sequence), the CDR1 and CDR2 loops are LNHDA and SQIVND. At the junction V is shortened by 5 bases and J by 2 bases; bases outside the gene matches: 8.